One TCR beta chain is described in this entry. Its matching antigen is unknown. TCRdb's table, derived via immunoSEQ multiplex PCR, lists solely in-frame clones and lacks some. Counted here are 30,000 to 35,000 clones, under 85% occurring once; the ten biggest clones make up around 3%. This sample is part of a study of T cells in narcolepsy. About the research overall: Enrolled donors included narcolepsy type 1 or type 2 patients and healthy controls.

Overall study findings and caveats: Healthy controls reportedly lacked the autoreactive clonotypes serially found in patients' blood. Autoreactive HCRT-specific and TRIB2-specific clonotypes were marked in same-patient CSF-versus-blood CD4+ comparisons. No autoreactive T cell clone sequences appeared in some memory CD4+ repertoires.

Germline V gives CDR1 LNHDA, CDR2 SQIVND (reference sequence). The CDR3 runs to 13 residues. The V end lost 3 bases, the J end lost 6 bases, and 11 bases lay between the germline ends. The receptor was isolated from a human donor with narcolepsy. The sample consisted of CD45RA- memory CD4+ T cells from PBMCs. The chain uses TRBV19 and TRBJ1-2; D remains ambiguous. The CDR3 sequence: CASSISVLDGYTF. The CDR3 DNA sequence: TGTGCCAGTAGTATTTCAGTTTTAGATGGCTACACCTTC.